The entry below gives a single TCR beta chain sequence along with its context. What this receptor recognizes is not known. Base qualities are not at hand, and no much larger clone is one base apart. TCRbeta CDR3 regions were amplified from genomic DNA using the immunoSEQ Assay, a bias-controlled multiplex PCR. Regarding the original processing steps: Nucleated cell counts per sample were estimated from amplification of reference gene primers within the assay. To quantify the absolute abundance of each unique TCRbeta CDR3 rearrangement, sequence reads were collapsed and filtered. For each sample, productive Simpson clonality was calculated by taking the square root of Simpson's diversity index across productive rearrangements. In its TCRdb copy, this immuneACCESS table keeps in-frame sequences only and misses some clones. Where compared with another copy, unresolved V genes explain less than half of these, and the others have no known cause. V and J calls plus clone size are reproduced from that table; the DNA served to infer D and trimming. The sample profile shows 150,000 to 200,000 clones; more than 70% of them were found once. Jointly, the top ten make up 4% to 5% of the sample.

These data originate in a study of blood T cell repertoires in COVID-19 (dated by TCRdb to about 2020). Background for the entire study: The collaborator samples originated in the United States, Italy and Spain and spanned the acute and convalescent phases of COVID-19. The prospective study material was composed of cDNA or gDNA derived from T cells, B-cell-depleted T cells, or PBMCs. The dataset comprised deeply sampled blood TCRbeta repertoires from subjects exposed to, actively infected with, or recovered from COVID-19. The repertoires were made available in a free public database intended to serve as a resource for research on the immune response to SARS-CoV-2. Samples came from the ongoing ImmuneRACE study (first 160 participants) plus 1,254 subjects from 6 global collaborators. The sample metadata nearly always contained a de-identified subject ID, COVID-19 status, age in years and sex. HLA class I and class II types, where available, came from metadata supplied by the sample provider rather than from assay-based typing. General conclusions and limits of the study: How much clinical and demographic metadata was included differed by source and by participant, and the metadata was provided uncurated.

Collaborating institutions collected whole blood in K2EDTA tubes following their own protocols. For TCRbeta analysis, collaborators shipped samples in one of three forms: frozen whole blood, isolated PBMCs, or DNA extracted from either of those sample types. The CDR3 starts with the cysteine, ends with the phenylalanine, and has 15 residues. Only the CDR3 region is kept as DNA, spanning 45 bases read in frame from base 1. The CDR1 and CDR2 encoded by the germline V gene are SGDLS and YYNGEE. Relative to germline, V is missing 3 bases and J is missing 5 bases, with 6 bases of the junction outside any gene match.

Sequences were obtained from peripheral blood. This sequence originates from a human donor in a cohort sampled during active COVID-19. The rearrangement joined TRBV9 to TRBJ2-3; TRBD2 matches 10 bases in the middle. The nucleotide sequence is TGTGCCAGCAGCGCAGCGGGAGGGCCTATAGATACGCAGTATTTT. Its protein product is CASSAAGGPIDTQYF.